The clone carrying this T cell receptor (beta chain) was seen a few times. The antigen remains undetermined. Sequenced material consisted of expressed TCRB transcripts (all of the isolated RNA was reverse transcribed). Data came from immunoSEQ multiplex PCR; TCRdb stores just in-frame clones and leaves some out. The sample holds roughly 730,000 clones, roughly an eighth seen once. The data stem from a study of beta chain features in type 1 diabetes. Across the study: In age, gender and cell yields, patients were similar to healthy donors. Examined across all samples were around 110 million sorted cells.

This CDR3 region has 16 residues. From germline, CDR1 is LNHDA and CDR2 SQIVND (reference sequence). Trimming shortened V by 3 bases and J by 0 bases, and 14 bases separated the two germline ends. Study-level findings and limits: Moderate yet significant TCRB CDR3 shortening was seen in Type 1 diabetes patients in all four CD4+ subsets. Sampled from patients, naive, central memory and Treg TCRB repertoires appeared more similar than those sampled from healthy donors.

Post-sort purity exceeded 98% for all sorted populations. The rearrangement links TRBV19 to TRBJ1-2, with D perhaps TRBD1 (5 bases). This TCR was recovered from a man younger than 35 with type 1 diabetes. Sequencing input: naive CD4+ T cells from blood. The CDR3 reads CASSIQGPHTNYGYTF. The CDR3 nucleotides read TGTGCCAGTAGTATCCAGGGACCCCATACTAACTATGGCTACACCTTC.